These T cell receptor beta chains were read from a single sample in a study of PD-1 blockade in classical Hodgkin lymphoma. The table came from immunoSEQ multiplex PCR; TCRdb's copy has only in-frame clones and leaves some out. This table has about 34,000 clones, approximately 90% appearing once. Sequenced material: CD4+ T cells from blood. Receptor source: a human donor with classical Hodgkin lymphoma. CDR3s leave out the opening cysteine and the closing phenylalanine or tryptophan.

j_gene,v_gene,CDR3aa
TRBJ2-3,TRBV19,ASSSGRPTTSTDTQY
TRBJ2-1,TRBV5-4,ASSHGSNEQF
TRBJ1-1,TRBV10-3,AIRRGQPNTEAF
TRBJ2-3,TRBV7-7,ASSTPGIDTQY
TRBJ2-6,TRBV7-2,ASSPTGGVFSGANVLT
TRBJ1-6,TRBV7-8,ASSLTDRVSPLH
TRBJ1-5,TRBV2,ASSDLDGNQPQH
TRBJ1-5,TRBV6-1,ASTLRGNQPQH
TRBJ2-1,TRBV5-1,ASSLEGLGEQF
TRBJ2-6,TRBV7-8,ASSLVPKLTGIPSGANVLT
TRBJ1-1,TRBV19,ASSIGLRQGGPNTEAF
TRBJ1-1,TRBV2,ATQRAKTLNTEAF
TRBJ2-1,TRBV7-9,ASSLRRSGSGNEQF
TRBJ1-1,TRBV2,ASSVQGSTEAF
TRBJ1-2,TRBV19,ASSTRGVYGYT
TRBJ1-3,TRBV2,ASRALGTSGNTIY
TRBJ1-6,TRBV29-1,SVRDSYNSPLH
TRBJ1-2,TRBV5-1,ASSLSAGDNGYT
TRBJ1-4,TRBV6-1,ASSGTTGMNEKLF
TRBJ2-7,TRBV4-1,ASSQGRLAGSSGEQY
TRBJ1-2,TRBV29-1,SVLTYGYT
TRBJ1-1,TRBV28,ASSLHSPNTEAF
TRBJ2-2,TRBV18,ASSPRQETTGELF
TRBJ2-7,TRBV9,ASSSPGRVPYEQY
TRBJ1-5,TRBV30,AWSSNRDSFYSNQPQH
TRBJ1-1,TRBV6-5,ASSRDRDRTEAF
TRBJ2-5,TRBV5-8,ASSLGDRVRETQY
TRBJ1-1,TRBV7-8,ASSLGGKGNTEAF
TRBJ2-1,TRBV19,APAGGGDEQF
TRBJ2-5,TRBV10-3,AISPNPGLQETQY
TRBJ1-5,TRBV10-3,AISDDLTPQH
TRBJ1-4,TRBV7-2,ASSLEREEKLF
TRBJ1-1,TRBV20-1,SGGDNTEAF
TRBJ1-1,TRBV28,ASSLAQRNTEAF
TRBJ1-1,TRBV7-9,ASSLATGGTEAF
TRBJ1-3,TRBV11-2,ASSSYGIYSGNTIY
TRBJ1-2,TRBV29-1,SASPGTHGYT
TRBJ1-2,TRBV5-5,ASSLGQGINYGYT
TRBJ2-7,TRBV7-8,ASSFRTINEQY
TRBJ1-4,TRBV7-9,ASSLGGATSEKLF
TRBJ2-7,TRBV27,ASIDREGTYEQY
TRBJ1-2,TRBV5-1,ASSTGGAANYGYT
TRBJ2-6,TRBV2,ASSYIYSGANVLT
TRBJ2-7,TRBV7-2,ASSLTGLGSYEQY
TRBJ1-2,TRBV28,ASSFRSYGYT
TRBJ1-2,TRBV6-6,ASSRGTGTGYT
TRBJ1-6,TRBV18,ASSPTDVNSPLH
TRBJ2-1,TRBV30,AWSTDSYNEQF